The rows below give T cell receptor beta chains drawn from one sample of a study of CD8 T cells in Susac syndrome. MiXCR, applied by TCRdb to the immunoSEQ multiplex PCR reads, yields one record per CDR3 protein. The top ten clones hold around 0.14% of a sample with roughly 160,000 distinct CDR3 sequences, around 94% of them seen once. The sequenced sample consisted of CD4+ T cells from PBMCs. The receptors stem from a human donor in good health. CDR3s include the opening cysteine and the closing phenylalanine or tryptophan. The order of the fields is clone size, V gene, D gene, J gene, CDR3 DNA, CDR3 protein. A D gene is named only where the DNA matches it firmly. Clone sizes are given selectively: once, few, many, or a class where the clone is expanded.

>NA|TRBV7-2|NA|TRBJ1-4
TGTGCCAGCAGCTTAGATTTCCGGGGAAAACTGTTTTTT
CASSLDFRGKLFF
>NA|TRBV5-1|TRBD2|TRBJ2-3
TGCGCCAGCAGCCCGACTATAGCGGGGGTTGGAGATACGCAGTATTTT
CASSPTIAGVGDTQYF
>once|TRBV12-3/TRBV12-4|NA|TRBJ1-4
TGTGCCAGCAGCTCCCGGACTAATGAAAAACTGTTTTTT
CASSSRTNEKLFF
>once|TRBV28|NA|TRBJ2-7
TGTGCCAGCAGTTCACAGGACAGATACGAGCAGTACTTC
CASSSQDRYEQYF
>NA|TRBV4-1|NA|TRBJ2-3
TGCGCCAGCAGCCAAAGCCCGGCAGATACGCAGTATTTT
CASSQSPADTQYF
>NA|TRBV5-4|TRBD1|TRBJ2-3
TGTGCCAGCAGGGCCGGGACAGGGGACACAGATACGCAGTATTTT
CASRAGTGDTDTQYF
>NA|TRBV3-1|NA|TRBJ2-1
TGTGCCAGCAGCCAAGTCACTAGATACAATGAGCAGTTCTTC
CASSQVTRYNEQFF
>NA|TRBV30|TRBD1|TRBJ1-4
TGTGCCTGGAGTTGGCAGGGGGGTGAAAAACTGTTTTTT
CAWSWQGGEKLFF
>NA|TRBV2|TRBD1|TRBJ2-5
TGTGCCAGCAGGCAGGGACAGGGGGAGACCCAGTACTTC
CASRQGQGETQYF
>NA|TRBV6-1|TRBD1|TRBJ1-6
TGTGCCACCTCCCGGGGACAGCACAGCTCCTATAATTCACCCCTCCACTTT
CATSRGQHSSYNSPLHF
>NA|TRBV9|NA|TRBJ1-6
TGTGCCAGCAGCGTAGAGGGACGATATAATTCACCCCTCCACTTT
CASSVEGRYNSPLHF
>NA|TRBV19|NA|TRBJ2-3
TGTGCCAGTAGTATAGGCGTACCAGATACGCAGTATTTT
CASSIGVPDTQYF
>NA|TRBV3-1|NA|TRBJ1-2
TGTGCCAGCAGCCAAGAGGGGACCAAGGGAGGCTACACCTTC
CASSQEGTKGGYTF
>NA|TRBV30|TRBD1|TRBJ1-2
TGTGCCTGGAGTTTAAGGACAGGCCCCTACACCTTC
CAWSLRTGPYTF
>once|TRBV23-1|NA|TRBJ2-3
TGCGCCAGCAGTCAACAGGATCAGGGGGGGGCTATGCAGTATTTT
CASSQQDQGGAMQYF
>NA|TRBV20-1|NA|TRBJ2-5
TGCAGTGCTAGAGATCTCGGCGGGGGCGGCCAAGAGACCCAGTACTTC
CSARDLGGGGQETQYF
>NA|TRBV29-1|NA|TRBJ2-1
TGCAGCGTTCACCCGCCCGGATCCTACAATGAGCAGTTCTTC
CSVHPPGSYNEQFF
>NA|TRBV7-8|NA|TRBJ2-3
TGTGCCAGCAGCTTAATGTCATTTGATACGCAGTATTTT
CASSLMSFDTQYF
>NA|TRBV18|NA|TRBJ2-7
TGTGCCAGCTCACCCTACGGGACTCCCCCCTACGAGCAGTACTTC
CASSPYGTPPYEQYF
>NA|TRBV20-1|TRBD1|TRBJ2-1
TGCAGTGCTAGAGACCCCGCGACAGGGTACAATGAGCAGTTCTTC
CSARDPATGYNEQFF
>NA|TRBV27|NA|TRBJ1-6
TGTGCCAGCAGGGCCCCCCTTGGGGCCCTCCACTTT
CASRAPLGALHF
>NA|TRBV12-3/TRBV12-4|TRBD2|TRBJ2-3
TGTGCCAGCAGTTTTGGGACTAGCGGGGGTCTAACAGATACGCAGTATTTT
CASSFGTSGGLTDTQYF
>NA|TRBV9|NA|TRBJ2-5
TGTGCCAGCAGCGTAGCCGGCTGGGGCCTGGGAGAGACCCAGTACTTC
CASSVAGWGLGETQYF
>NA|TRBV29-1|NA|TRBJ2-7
TGCAGCGTTGGCGACAAGGGGTACGAGCAGTACTTC
CSVGDKGYEQYF
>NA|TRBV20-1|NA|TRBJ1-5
TGCAGTGCTTCCAGAGAGAGCAATCAGCCCCAGCATTTT
CSASRESNQPQHF
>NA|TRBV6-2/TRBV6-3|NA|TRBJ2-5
TGTGCCAGCAGTCGCCATCCCCAAGAGACCCAGTACTTC
CASSRHPQETQYF
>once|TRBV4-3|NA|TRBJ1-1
TGCGCCAGCAGCCAAGATATCCCCTCGGGGGGGACTGAAGCTTTCTTT
CASSQDIPSGGTEAFF
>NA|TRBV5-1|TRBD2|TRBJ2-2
TGCGCCAGCAGCTTCACGGGGGGTACCGGGGAGCTGTTTTTT
CASSFTGGTGELFF
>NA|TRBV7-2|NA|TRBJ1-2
TGTGCCAGCAGCTACCGACAGACGTTGGGTGGCTACACCTTC
CASSYRQTLGGYTF
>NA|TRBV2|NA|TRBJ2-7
TGTGCCAGCCTCCGGGACATTACCTACGAGCAGTACTTC
CASLRDITYEQYF
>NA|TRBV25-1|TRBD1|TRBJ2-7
TGTGCCAGCAGTGGGCAGACAGGGTTGTACGAGCAGTACTTC
CASSGQTGLYEQYF
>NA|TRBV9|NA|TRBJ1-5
TGTGCCAGCAGCGTAGGATACGGTCAGCCCCAGCATTTT
CASSVGYGQPQHF
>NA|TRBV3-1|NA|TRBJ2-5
TGTGCCAGCAGCCTGGCCTTAGGAGATCGGGAGACCCAGTACTTC
CASSLALGDRETQYF
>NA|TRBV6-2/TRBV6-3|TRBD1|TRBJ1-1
TGTGCCAGCAGAGGACAGGGCCTGAACACTGAAGCTTTCTTT
CASRGQGLNTEAFF
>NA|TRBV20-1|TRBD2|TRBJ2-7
TGCAGTGCGTTCCCCCTTCAGCGGGGGTCGGGCGAGCAGTACTTC
CSAFPLQRGSGEQYF